The table lists the clone carrying this T cell receptor beta chain with many counts. No antigen is known for it. These data come from a study of T cell responses to AZD1222 COVID-19 vaccine. Findings and limits, study-wide: There were vaccine-associated CD4 TCRs across spike, dominant at 160-218 and 743-854. No repertoire was sampled before or during the peak T cell response, only after it. Rises in breadth and depth of Spike-specific TCRs came after two AZD1222 doses. In a largely white British group with more females than males, clonal diversity was possibly underestimated.

CDR3 length: 13 amino acids. The V and J ends lost 5 bases and 11 bases, in that order; junction bases with no gene match: 12. TCRdb keeps only in-frame clones here, not all; method: immunoSEQ multiplex PCR. This table has 90,000 to 120,000 clones, 80% to 95% appearing once. Sequenced material: peripheral blood, taken 28 days after the second AZD1222 dose. This chain links TRBV12-3 or TRBV12-4 with TRBJ2-7; 7 bases map to TRBD1. The receptor was derived from an adult who received the AZD1222 COVID-19 vaccine. The CDR3 sequence is CASSLGQDRSKYF. Written as DNA, the CDR3 is TGTGCCAGCAGTCTAGGACAGGACCGTTCGAAGTACTTC.